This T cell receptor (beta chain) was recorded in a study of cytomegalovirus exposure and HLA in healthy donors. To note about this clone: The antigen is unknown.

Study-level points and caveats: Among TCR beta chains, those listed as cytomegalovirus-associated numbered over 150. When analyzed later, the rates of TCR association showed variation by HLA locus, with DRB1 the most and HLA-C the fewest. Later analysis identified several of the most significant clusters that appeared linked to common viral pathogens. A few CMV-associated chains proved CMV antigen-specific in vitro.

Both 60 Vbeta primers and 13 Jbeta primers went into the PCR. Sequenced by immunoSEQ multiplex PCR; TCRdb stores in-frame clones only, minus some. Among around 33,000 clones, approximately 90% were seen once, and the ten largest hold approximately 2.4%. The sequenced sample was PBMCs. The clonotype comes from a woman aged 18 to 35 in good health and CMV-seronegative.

In DNA form, the CDR3 reads TGTGCCAGCAGCCCGACACAGGGGAGCTCCTACGAGCAGTACTTC. As protein: CASSPTQGSSYEQYF. The V and J genes are TRBV7-8 and TRBJ2-7, with 7 nucleotides matching TRBD1. Germline V gene sequence: CDR1 SGHVS, CDR2 FQNEAQ. The CDR3 covers 15 residues. The V and J ends lost 5 bases and 0 bases, in that order; junction bases with no gene match: 7.